A single sample gave rise to the 21 T cell receptor beta chains below, sequenced in a study of T cells in Graves' hyperthyroidism and ophthalmopathy. RNA transcripts gave rise to amplified TCR beta CDR3 regions. The study used the HTBI primer set for a first-round RT-PCR of the TCR CDR3. TCRdb reprocessed the multiplex PCR reads via MiXCR and lists one record per CDR3 protein. Of about 640,000 distinct CDR3 sequences in the sample, about 20% were seen once. Specimen: blood. The receptor source for this set is a young man with Graves' ophthalmopathy.

This clonotype was recorded many times. The chain joins TRBV20-1 to TRBJ2-5; 12 nucleotides align to TRBD2. This CDR3 region has 17 residues. Germline CDR1 and CDR2: DFQATT and SNEGSKA (reference sequence). After removal of 3 bases from V and 2 bases from J, the junction contained 10 bases not matched to a gene. The CDR3 sequence is CSASGLAGGPRQETQYF. CDR3 nucleotides: TGCAGTGCTAGTGGTCTAGCGGGAGGGCCACGTCAAGAGACCCAGTACTTC.

This clonotype appeared many times. The V call is TRBV12-3 or TRBV12-4, the J call TRBJ1-2, with D unresolved. The germline V and J ends were trimmed by 7 bases and 1 base, with 16 bases remaining between them. The CDR3 runs to 15 residues. As DNA, the CDR3 is TGTGCCAGCACCCCTTACCGCCGTGGTAACTATGGCTACACCTTC. Amino acid sequence: CASTPYRRGNYGYTF.

The chain has TRBV28 and TRBJ2-3; tentatively, D is TRBD2 (6 bases). Trimming stripped 3 bases from V and 5 bases from J, with 15 bases between. The V gene's germline CDR1 is MDHEN and CDR2 SYDVKM. This CDR3 spans 15 amino acids. CDR3 in DNA: TGTGCCAGCAGTTTTTTGCGGCTCGGGGGAGATACGCAGTATTTT. Its protein is CASSFLRLGGDTQYF.

The genes are TRBV15 and TRBJ2-1; TRBD1 agrees at 10 bases. The CDR3 runs to 16 residues. The germline CDR1 and CDR2 sequences are LNHNV and YYDKDF (reference sequence). The ends lost 0 bases at V and 6 bases at J; junction bases unmatched: 5. CDR3 region: CATSRDRGDRGNEQFF. CDR3 nucleotide sequence: TGTGCCACCAGCAGAGATCGAGGGGACAGGGGCAATGAGCAGTTCTTC.

This clonotype has at least ten counts. The chain has TRBV18 and TRBJ1-2; D not resolved. The CDR3 runs 15 residues. The germline gives CDR1 KGHSH, CDR2 LQKENI. The V end lost 3 bases, the J end lost 1 base, and 12 bases lay between the germline ends. This CDR3 is CASSPEDLRNYGYTF. The CDR3 nucleotides are TGTGCCAGCTCACCGGAGGACTTACGTAACTATGGCTACACCTTC.

The chain joins TRBV20-1 to TRBJ1-1; possible D gene TRBD1, 5 bases. V was cut by 5 bases and J by 1 base, with 11 bases left in between. Germline V gene lookup returns CDR1 DFQATT and CDR2 SNEGSKA (reference sequence). This CDR3 has 13 residues. The DNA for the CDR3 is TGCAGTGCTCATCCGGGGGGGAACACTGAAGCTTTCTTT. It codes for CSAHPGGNTEAFF.

The rearrangement links TRBV20-1 to TRBJ2-5, with TRBD2 matching 10 bases. Germline-derived CDR1 and CDR2 are DFQATT and SNEGSKA (reference sequence). The CDR3 runs 18 residues. The trim removed 3 bases at V and 4 bases at J, leaving 17 bases unmatched. The CDR3 here is CSARKREGPPPQVETQYF. The CDR3 nucleotides read TGCAGTGCTAGGAAGCGGGAGGGCCCACCTCCTCAGGTAGAGACCCAGTACTTC.

This clonotype was recorded at least ten times. The V gene is TRBV10-3, the J gene TRBJ1-1, with D possibly matching TRBD1 (6 bases). In germline, CDR1 is ENHRY, CDR2 SYGVKD. This CDR3 is built from 14 residues. Trimming pared 4 bases from V and 1 base from J, leaving 10 bases between. CDR3 residues: CAISVGGPNTEAFF. In nucleotides, the CDR3 is TGTGCCATCAGTGTGGGGGGGCCGAACACTGAAGCTTTCTTT.

This clonotype was detected a few times. V usage is TRBV6-2 or TRBV6-3 and J usage is TRBJ2-2; 8 nucleotides agree with TRBD2. The V gene's germline CDR1 is MNHEY and CDR2 SVGEGT. The V and J ends lost 2 bases and 4 bases, in that order; junction bases with no gene match: 3. This CDR3 region has 15 residues. CDR3 bases: TGTGCCAGCAGTTACGACGGGAGGGGCACCGGGGAGCTGTTTTTT. Its translation: CASSYDGRGTGELFF.

The chain carries TRBV20-1 and TRBJ2-5; D is perhaps TRBD2 (6 bases). The germline V gene has CDR1 DFQATT and CDR2 SNEGSKA (reference sequence). Trimming removed 3 bases at V and 4 bases at J, with 9 bases between. The CDR3 length is 12 residues. In DNA, the CDR3 is TGCAGTGCTAGCGGGAGCACAGAGACCCAGTACTTC. As protein: CSASGSTETQYF.

V and J are TRBV27 and TRBJ1-5; D might be TRBD1 (6 bases). The germline V and J ends were trimmed by 0 bases and 5 bases, with 11 bases remaining between them. Germline V gene sequence: CDR1 MNHEY, CDR2 SMNVEV (reference sequence). The CDR3 sequence is 15 residues long. The CDR3 loop is CASSLSGGAHQPQHF. In nucleotides, the CDR3 is TGTGCCAGCAGTTTATCGGGGGGGGCTCATCAGCCCCAGCATTTT.

The chain recombines TRBV4-3 with TRBJ2-2, with D hard to call. The CDR3 is made up of 16 amino acids. Germline CDR1 is LGHNA and CDR2 is YSLEER. V was cut by 0 bases and J by 6 bases, with 14 bases left in between. CDR3 bases: TGCGCCAGCAGCCAAGATGTTCTAGTCCGAGCCGGGGAGCTGTTTTTT. Protein sequence: CASSQDVLVRAGELFF.

This clonotype was observed many times. This chain joins TRBV24-1 and TRBJ2-3; 11 nucleotides agree with TRBD2. Trimming took 6 bases from V and 7 from J; bases not matched to a gene: 8. The V gene's germline CDR1 is KGHDR and CDR2 SFDVKD. CDR3 length equals 15 residues. The CDR3 reads CATSLAGGPHYTQYF. The CDR3 DNA sequence: TGTGCCACCAGTTTAGCGGGAGGGCCTCACTATACGCAGTATTTT.

The chain has TRBV18 and TRBJ1-5; a weak D match, TRBD1 (6 bases). V shed 3 bases and J shed 5 bases, with 14 bases lying between them. The CDR3 is made up of 15 amino acids. The germline CDR1 and CDR2 sequences are KGHSH and LQKENI. The CDR3 here is CASSPAQGKDQPQHF. The CDR3 nucleotides are TGTGCCAGCTCACCGGCACAGGGAAAGGATCAGCCCCAGCATTTT.

As concerns this clonotype: A much larger clone sits a single nucleotide away, making a read error possible. The chain combines TRBV24-1 with TRBJ1-1; 7 bases line up with TRBD1. Germline V gene lookup returns CDR1 KGHDR and CDR2 SFDVKD. This CDR3 is built from 15 residues. J was trimmed by 6 bases and V by 6 bases; bases with no gene match: 12. The CDR3, as DNA: TGTGCCACCAGTTCTTCCGGGACAGCGAGAGCTGAAGCTTTCTTT. As protein: CATSSSGTARAEAFF.

This clonotype was counted many times. This chain uses TRBV12-3 or TRBV12-4 with TRBJ2-7; 11 nucleotides match TRBD2. J gave up 2 bases and V 5 bases, and 8 bases lay outside the gene matches. The CDR3 totals 16 residues. This chain's CDR3 is CASSPQLAGGAYEQYF. DNA of the CDR3: TGTGCCAGCAGTCCTCAGCTAGCGGGAGGTGCCTACGAGCAGTACTTC.

In its sample, this clonotype was seen many times. The gene calls are TRBV27 and TRBJ2-1; D not resolved. Germline CDR1 reads MNHEY; CDR2 reads SMNVEV (reference sequence). The CDR3 is 13 residues long. V shed 4 bases and J shed 5 bases, with 9 bases lying between them. The DNA for the CDR3 is TGTGCCAGCAGTTCTTTCCCACACAATGAGCAGTTCTTC. It yields the protein CASSSFPHNEQFF.

This clonotype was seen many times. The DNA of the CDR3 is TGCAGTGCTAGAAGTAGGGTTAACACTGAAGCTTTCTTT. This sequence encodes CSARSRVNTEAFF. The gene calls are TRBV20-1 and TRBJ1-1; D is uncertain. The V end lost 2 bases, the J end lost 2 bases, and 9 bases lay between the germline ends. Germline V CDR1 and CDR2: DFQATT, SNEGSKA (reference sequence). This CDR3 is built from 13 residues.

V usage is TRBV28 and J usage is TRBJ2-7, with D perhaps matching TRBD2 (5 bases). The V gene lost 1 base and the J gene lost 2 bases, with 12 bases spanning the gap. The germline V gene has CDR1 MDHEN and CDR2 SYDVKM. The CDR3 runs 15 residues. As DNA, the CDR3 is TGTGCCAGCAGTTTATTCTCCGGAGGAACCTACGAGCAGTACTTC. Encoded protein: CASSLFSGGTYEQYF.

The chain links TRBV3-1 to TRBJ2-7, with D perhaps matching TRBD1 (6 bases). The CDR3 has 16 amino acids. From germline, CDR1 is LGHDT and CDR2 YNNKEL (reference sequence). V dropped 4 bases and J dropped 0 bases, with 16 bases sitting between them. In DNA form, the CDR3 reads TGTGCCAGCAGCCCTTCGTCGAGGGACATCTCCTACGAGCAGTACTTC. Encoded protein: CASSPSSRDISYEQYF.

As DNA, the CDR3 is TGTGCCAGCAGTTACTCCTATCGCGAGGACGGATATCAGCCCCAGCATTTT. Residues: CASSYSYREDGYQPQHF. The genes are TRBV6-2 or TRBV6-3 and TRBJ1-5, with D unresolved. The CDR3 has 17 amino acids. Trimming stripped 0 bases from V and 5 bases from J, with 17 bases between. The germline CDR1 and CDR2 sequences are MNHEY and SVGEGT.